The 2 T cell receptor beta chains in this list originate from one sample, sequenced in a study of blood T cell repertoires in COVID-19. Clones were read by immunoSEQ multiplex PCR, and TCRdb kept only the in-frame ones, dropping some. This sample yields about 180,000 clones, of which roughly 84% are seen a single time; roughly 1.4% belongs to the top ten. Sequencing was performed on peripheral blood. These receptors originate from a human donor in a cohort sampled during active COVID-19.

The chain is built from TRBV24-1 and TRBJ2-1; 7 nucleotides agree with TRBD1. In germline, CDR1 is KGHDR, CDR2 SFDVKD. V lost 3 bases, J lost 10 bases, and 2 bases stayed unmatched. This CDR3 spans 12 amino acids. The DNA of the CDR3 is TGTGCCACCAGTGATCCGGACAGGGAGCAGTTCTTC. This encodes CATSDPDREQFF.

Of note for this clone: In the same sample, other DNA sequences code for this CDR3. This sequence joins TRBV29-1 and TRBJ2-6; D remains unclear. This CDR3 has 13 residues. V was shortened by 5 bases and J by 1 base, with 6 bases between the two germline ends. Germline CDR1 is SQVTM and CDR2 is ANQGSEA. CDR3 in DNA: TGCAGCGTTTCGAGGTCTGGGGCCAACGTCCTGACTTTC. As protein: CSVSRSGANVLTF. The complete variable domain, with remaining parts taken from reference TRBV29-1 and TRBJ2-6, reads SAVISQKPSRDICQRGTSLTIQCQVDSQVTMMFWYRQQPGQSLTLIATANQGSEATYESGFVIDKFPISRPNLTFSTLTVSNMSPEDSSIYLCSVSRSGANVLTFGAGSRLTVL.